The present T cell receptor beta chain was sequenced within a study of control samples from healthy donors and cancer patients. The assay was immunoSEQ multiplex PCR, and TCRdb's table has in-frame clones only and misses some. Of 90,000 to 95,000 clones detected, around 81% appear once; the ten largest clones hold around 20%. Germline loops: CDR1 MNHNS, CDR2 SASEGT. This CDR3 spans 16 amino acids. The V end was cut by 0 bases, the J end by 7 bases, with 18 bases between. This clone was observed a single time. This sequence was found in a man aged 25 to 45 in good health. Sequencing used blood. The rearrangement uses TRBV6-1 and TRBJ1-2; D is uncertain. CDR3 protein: CASSEAPANWASGYTF. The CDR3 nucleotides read TGTGCCAGCAGTGAAGCACCCGCCAACTGGGCCTCTGGCTACACCTTC.